The clone carrying this TCR beta chain appeared a few times. Its antigen is not identified. One end of the junction fails to match germline, which may point to a read error. Using RNA transcripts as the source, TCR beta CDR3 regions were amplified. First-round RT-PCR targeting the TCR CDR3 was performed with the HTBI primer set. Using its own MiXCR run on the multiplex PCR reads, TCRdb lists one record per CDR3 protein. The profile covers roughly 840,000 distinct CDR3 sequences, with more than 30% appearing a single time and roughly 8.3% taken by the ten largest. Not enrolled were patients with uncontrolled infection, other autoimmune disease, pregnancy or lactation. The authors took PBMCs from over 8.5 ml fresh peripheral blood. The CDR3 is 15 amino acids. Germline V gives CDR1 ENHRY, CDR2 SYGVKD. The sample comes from a study of T cells in Graves' hyperthyroidism and ophthalmopathy. Study at large: Before treatment of any kind, peripheral blood was taken at initial diagnosis. Findings of the study overall: Stable hyperthyroidism was separated from ophthalmopathy by a model based on 13 V-J features.

This clonotype originated in a man in his late teens or twenties with Graves' hyperthyroidism. The sample comprised blood. The chain uses TRBV10-3 and TRBJ2-7, with a weak D call TRBD2 (6 bases). The CDR3 spells CASSGQAGSSYEQYF. As DNA, the CDR3 is TGTGCCAGCAGTGGTCAAGCGGGTAGCTCCTACGAGCAGTACTTC.